One T cell receptor beta chain is described in this entry. The CDR3 extends over 14 amino acids. Germline V gives CDR1 SGHDT, CDR2 YYEEEE. Trimming pared 6 bases from V and 3 bases from J, leaving 15 bases between. In the original workflow: Reference gene primer amplification in the assay estimated nucleated cell counts. Produced via immunoSEQ multiplex PCR; TCRdb's table is partial and in-frame only. The D gene and trimming were derived from the DNA, and the V and J assignments and clone size from that table. The table lists around 200,000 clones, roughly 84% of them singletons, with over 15% in the top ten. This record comes from a study of blood T cell repertoires in COVID-19. Overall study context: The United States, Italy and Spain provided the acute and convalescent COVID-19 samples.

The V and J genes are TRBV5-6 and TRBJ1-2, with D unresolved. Sequencing used peripheral blood. The source is a woman of 80 years or more with active or convalescent COVID-19. The CDR3 sequence is CASKSREIYYGYTF. CDR3 bases: TGTGCCAGCAAAAGTAGGGAGATTTACTATGGCTACACCTTC.